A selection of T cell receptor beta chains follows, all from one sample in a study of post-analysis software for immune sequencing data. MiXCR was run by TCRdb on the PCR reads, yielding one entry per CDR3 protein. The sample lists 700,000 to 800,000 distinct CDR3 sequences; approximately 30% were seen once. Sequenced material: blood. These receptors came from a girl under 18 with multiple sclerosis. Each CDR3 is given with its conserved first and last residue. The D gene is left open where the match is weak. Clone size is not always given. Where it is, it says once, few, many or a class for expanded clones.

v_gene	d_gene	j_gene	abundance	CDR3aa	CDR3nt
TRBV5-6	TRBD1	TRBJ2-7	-	CASSFLGTGSYEQYF	TGTGCCAGCAGCTTCTTGGGGACAGGGTCCTACGAGCAGTACTTC
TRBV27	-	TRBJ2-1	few	CASSPYRDGSEQFF	TGTGCCAGCAGTCCTTACAGGGACGGGAGTGAGCAGTTCTTC
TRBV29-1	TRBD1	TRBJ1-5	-	CSVEVGQGAGQPQHF	TGCAGCGTTGAAGTGGGACAGGGGGCTGGTCAGCCCCAGCATTTT
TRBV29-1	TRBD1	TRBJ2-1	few	CSVEVWDSQYNEQFF	TGCAGCGTTGAAGTATGGGACAGCCAGTACAATGAGCAGTTCTTC
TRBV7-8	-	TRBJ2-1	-	CARGRVPSNEQFF	TGTGCCAGAGGGCGGGTCCCGTCCAATGAGCAGTTCTTC
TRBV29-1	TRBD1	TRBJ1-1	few	CSVEPTGGTEAFF	TGCAGCGTTGAACCGACAGGGGGGACTGAAGCTTTCTTT
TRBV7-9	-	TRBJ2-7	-	CASSSQASYEQYF	TGTGCCAGCAGCTCCCAGGCCTCCTACGAGCAGTACTTC
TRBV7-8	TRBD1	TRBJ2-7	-	CASSTGQGGVSHYEQYF	TGTGCCAGCAGCACGGGACAGGGAGGGGTGTCTCACTACGAGCAGTACTTC
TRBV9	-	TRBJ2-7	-	CASSQRGDGKAYEQYF	TGTGCCAGCAGCCAACGGGGAGACGGCAAAGCCTACGAGCAGTACTTC
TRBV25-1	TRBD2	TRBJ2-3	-	CASSETSGGTDTQYF	TGTGCCAGCAGTGAAACTAGCGGGGGCACAGATACGCAGTATTTT
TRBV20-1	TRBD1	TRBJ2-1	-	CSASDRGSVSYNEQFF	TGCAGTGCTTCGGACAGGGGGTCCGTCTCCTACAATGAGCAGTTCTTC
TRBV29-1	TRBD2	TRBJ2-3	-	CSVLGLAGNTDTQYF	TGCAGCGTACTAGGACTAGCGGGGAACACAGATACGCAGTATTTT
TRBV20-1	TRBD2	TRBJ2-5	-	CSASSGPYQETQYF	TGCAGTGCTTCTAGCGGACCTTACCAAGAGACCCAGTACTTC
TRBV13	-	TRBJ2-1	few	CASSLVAGGNEQFF	TGTGCCAGCAGCTTAGTGGCAGGTGGTAATGAGCAGTTCTTC